This record covers a single T cell receptor beta chain. This clone was found a few times. Base-call qualities are not available, and no considerably larger clone is one nucleotide away. The sample is drawn from a study of graft-versus-host responses after intestinal transplantation (dated by TCRdb to the early 2020s). Looking at the study overall: Multivisceral, liver-intestinal, or isolated intestinal transplants were received by the recipients. Anti-thymocyte globulin induction was given to all recipients, followed by maintenance tacrolimus and steroids for around three years. Graft-versus-host and host-versus-graft alloreactive T cell clones were tracked in the graft, circulation and bone marrow after intestinal transplantation using bulk TCR-beta CDR3 sequencing. Alloreactive clones were identified by sequencing pre-transplant mixed lymphocyte reaction products and comparing them with unstimulated pre-transplant donor and recipient T cells. The cohort enrolled about two dozen intestinal transplant recipients, one of whom was a retransplant, and a few patients without pretransplant specimens were excluded. Donor T cell macrochimerism was defined as a peak of at least 4% donor T cells among recipient peripheral blood mononuclear cells. Rather than going through the commercial service, samples from a few later patients were sequenced in-house on an Illumina MiSeq and processed with MiXCR. General conclusions and limits of the study: GvH clones turned up in recipient bone marrow, with some appearing earlier in ileal mucosa or blood, a pattern consistent with an intestinal mucosal origin. Conclusions were limited by the relatively low number and heterogeneity of intestinal transplant patients. Peak levels of circulating GvH clones were associated with declines in HvG clones early after transplant. Patients with donor T cell macrochimerism had high GvH to HvG T cell clonal ratios in their allografts.

Library creation used the immunoSEQ multiplex PCR assay. For most patients, genomic DNA was isolated with the Qiagen DNeasy Blood and Tissue Kit and sent frozen to Adaptive Biotechnologies for TCR sequencing. Adaptive Biotechnologies carried out high-throughput TCR-beta CDR3 sequencing of genomic DNA for most patients. In the original analysis: Adaptive's ImmunoSEQ software supplied the TCR sequencing data for under 20 patients, while MiXCR and VDJtools were used to process a few other patients. To correct CD4 versus CD8 sorting errors, sequences present in both subsets at a frequency ratio below 5:1 were removed. Because the origin of CDR3 nucleotide sequences shared between donor and recipient could not be assigned, those sequences were removed. To count as alloreactive, a clone needed at least 2-fold expansion over unstimulated cells and a minimum CFSE-low frequency of 0.002% (template counts) or 0.001% (read counts). Clones detected in sequenced pre-transplant spleen, lymph node, or MLR CFSE-low populations of the donor or recipient were defined as mappable. The cumulative frequency of alloreactive clones was calculated as a percentage of all sequences, weighted by copy number. TCRdb re-hosts the immuneACCESS table, in-frame sequences only. Its copies lack some clones; in the studies checked, an unresolved V gene accounts for under half of them, and the cause for the rest is not known. V and J calls and clone size come straight from that table; D and trimming were deduced from the DNA. Within this sample are under 20,000 clones, with around 40% of them counted one time only. 2% of the sample lies in the top ten.

Including cysteine and phenylalanine, the CDR3 has 14 amino acids. The read is trimmed to its CDR3 DNA, 42 bases read in frame from base 1. The germline V gene sets CDR1 to MNHEY and CDR2 to SVGAGI. V and J lose 8 bases and 4 bases, and a span of 18 bases separates them. The meaning of the sample's time point label: cells obtained before transplantation from donor or recipient. In the mixed lymphocyte reactions, 200,000 CFSE-labeled pre-transplant responders were plated with 200,000 irradiated violet-dye-labeled stimulators and cultured for six to seven days. After the mixed lymphocyte reaction, proliferating CD3+CD4+CFSE-low and CD3+CD8+CFSE-low responder cells were FACS-sorted on a BD Influx sorter.

The chain uses TRBV6-5 and TRBJ2-7, with a tentative D gene TRBD1 over 7 matching bases. The receptor's source is a human patient who was an organ donor for intestinal transplantation. Sequencing was performed on alloreactive CD4+ T cells from a mixed lymphocyte reaction culture, taken before transplantation. The intended sense of this specimen's cell subset or site label: CFSE-low proliferating T cells sorted from roughly 6-day pre-transplant mixed lymphocyte reaction (GvH or HvG direction). Read as DNA, the sequence is TGTGCCAGCCGGAATATCGCAGGGGGGTACGAGCAGTACTTC. The encoded protein is CASRNIAGGYEQYF.